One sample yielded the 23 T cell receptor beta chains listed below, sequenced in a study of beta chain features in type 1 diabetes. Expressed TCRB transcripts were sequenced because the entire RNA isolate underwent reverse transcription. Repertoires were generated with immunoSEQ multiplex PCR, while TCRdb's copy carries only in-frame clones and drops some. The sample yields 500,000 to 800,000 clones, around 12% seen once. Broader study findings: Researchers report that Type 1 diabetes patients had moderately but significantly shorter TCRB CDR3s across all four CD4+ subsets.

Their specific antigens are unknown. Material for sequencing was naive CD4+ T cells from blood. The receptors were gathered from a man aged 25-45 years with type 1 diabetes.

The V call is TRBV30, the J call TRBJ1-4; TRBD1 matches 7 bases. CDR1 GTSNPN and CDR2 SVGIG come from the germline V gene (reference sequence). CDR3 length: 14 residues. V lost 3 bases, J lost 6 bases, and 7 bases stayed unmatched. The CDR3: CAWSVGGVDEKLFF. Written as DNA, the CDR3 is TGTGCCTGGAGCGTAGGGGGCGTTGATGAAAAACTGTTTTTT. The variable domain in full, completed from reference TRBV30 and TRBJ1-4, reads SQTIHQWPATLVQPVGSPLSLECTVEGTSNPNLYWYRQAAGRGLQLLFYSVGIGQISSEVPQNLSASRPQDRQFILSSKKLLLSDSGFYLCAWSVGGVDEKLFFGSGTQLSVL.

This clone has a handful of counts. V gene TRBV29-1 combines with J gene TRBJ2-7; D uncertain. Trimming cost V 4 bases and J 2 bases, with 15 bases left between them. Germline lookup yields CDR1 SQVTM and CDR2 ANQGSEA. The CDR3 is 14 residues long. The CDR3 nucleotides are TGCAGCGTTGGGACCTTCAAACCAGCCTACGAGCAGTACTTC. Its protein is CSVGTFKPAYEQYF.

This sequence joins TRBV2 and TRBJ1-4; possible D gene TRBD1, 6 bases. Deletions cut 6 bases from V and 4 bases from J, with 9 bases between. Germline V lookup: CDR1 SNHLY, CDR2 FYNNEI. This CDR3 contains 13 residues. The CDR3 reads CASRSRGNEKLFF. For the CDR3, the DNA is TGTGCCAGCAGGAGCAGGGGTAATGAAAAACTGTTTTTT.

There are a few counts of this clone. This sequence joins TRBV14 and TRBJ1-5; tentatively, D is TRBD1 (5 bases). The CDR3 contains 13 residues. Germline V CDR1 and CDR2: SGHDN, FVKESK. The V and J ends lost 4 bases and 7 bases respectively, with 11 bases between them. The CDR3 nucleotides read TGTGCCAGCAGCCCAGTAGGGGAGCAGCCCCAGCATTTT. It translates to CASSPVGEQPQHF.

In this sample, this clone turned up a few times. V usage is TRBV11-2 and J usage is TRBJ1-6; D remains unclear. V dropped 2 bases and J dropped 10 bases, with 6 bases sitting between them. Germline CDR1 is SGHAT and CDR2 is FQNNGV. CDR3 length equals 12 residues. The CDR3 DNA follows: TGTGCCAGCAGCTTATCCCAATCACCCCTCCACTTT. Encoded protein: CASSLSQSPLHF.

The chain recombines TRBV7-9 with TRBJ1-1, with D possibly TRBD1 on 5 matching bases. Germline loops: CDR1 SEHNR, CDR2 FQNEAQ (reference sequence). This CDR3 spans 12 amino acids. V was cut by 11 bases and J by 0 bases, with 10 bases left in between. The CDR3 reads CALRGMNTEAFF. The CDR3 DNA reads TGTGCCTTAAGGGGAATGAACACTGAAGCTTTCTTT.

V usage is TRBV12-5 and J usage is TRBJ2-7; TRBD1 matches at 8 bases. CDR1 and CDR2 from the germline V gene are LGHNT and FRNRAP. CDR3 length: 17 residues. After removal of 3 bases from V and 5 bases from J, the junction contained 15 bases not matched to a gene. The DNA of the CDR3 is TGTGCTAGTGGTTTAGTATGGGTCCAGGCAGGGGGCCACGAGCAGTACTTC. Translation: CASGLVWVQAGGHEQYF.

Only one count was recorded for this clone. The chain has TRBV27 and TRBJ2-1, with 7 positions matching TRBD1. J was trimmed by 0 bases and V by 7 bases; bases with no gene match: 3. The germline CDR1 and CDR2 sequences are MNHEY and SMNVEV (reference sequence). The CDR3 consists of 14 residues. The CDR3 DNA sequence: TGTGCCAGCAAATCAGGGGGCTCCTACAATGAGCAGTTCTTC. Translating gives CASKSGGSYNEQFF.

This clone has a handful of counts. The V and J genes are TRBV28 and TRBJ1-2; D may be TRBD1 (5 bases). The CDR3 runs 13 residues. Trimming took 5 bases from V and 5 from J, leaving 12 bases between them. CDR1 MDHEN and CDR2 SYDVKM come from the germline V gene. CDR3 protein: CASSPQGGYGYTF. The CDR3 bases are TGTGCCAGCAGTCCTCAGGGAGGGTATGGCTACACCTTC.

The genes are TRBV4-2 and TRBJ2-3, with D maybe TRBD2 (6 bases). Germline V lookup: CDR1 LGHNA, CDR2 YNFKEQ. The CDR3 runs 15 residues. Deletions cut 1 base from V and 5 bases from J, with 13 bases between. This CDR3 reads CASSQGAGSGDTQYF. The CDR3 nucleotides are TGTGCCAGCAGCCAAGGTGCCGGGAGTGGAGATACGCAGTATTTT.

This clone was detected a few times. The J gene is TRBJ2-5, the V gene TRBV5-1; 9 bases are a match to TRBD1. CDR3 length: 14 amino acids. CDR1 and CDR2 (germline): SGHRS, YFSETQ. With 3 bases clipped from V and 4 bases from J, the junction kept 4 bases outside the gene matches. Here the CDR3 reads CASSSGTGIETQYF. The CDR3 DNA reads TGCGCCAGCAGCTCCGGGACAGGGATAGAGACCCAGTACTTC.

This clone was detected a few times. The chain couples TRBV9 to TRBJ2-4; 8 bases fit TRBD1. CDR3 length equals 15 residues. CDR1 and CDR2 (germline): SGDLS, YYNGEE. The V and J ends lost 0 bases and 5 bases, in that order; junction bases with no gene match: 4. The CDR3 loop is CASSVGQGRQNIQYF. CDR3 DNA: TGTGCCAGCAGCGTAGGACAGGGGCGACAAAACATTCAGTACTTC.

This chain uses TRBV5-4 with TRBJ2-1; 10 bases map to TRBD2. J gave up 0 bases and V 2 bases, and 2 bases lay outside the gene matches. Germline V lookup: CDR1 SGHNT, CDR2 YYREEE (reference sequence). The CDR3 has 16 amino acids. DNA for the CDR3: TGTGCCAGCAGCTTTAGCGGGGGGCGCTCCTACAATGAGCAGTTCTTC. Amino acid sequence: CASSFSGGRSYNEQFF.

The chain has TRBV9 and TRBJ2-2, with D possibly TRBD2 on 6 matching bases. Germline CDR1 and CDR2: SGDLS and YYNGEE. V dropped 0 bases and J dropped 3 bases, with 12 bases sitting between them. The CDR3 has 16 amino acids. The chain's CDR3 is CASSVGEVRDTGELFF. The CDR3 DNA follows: TGTGCCAGCAGCGTAGGGGAGGTGAGAGACACCGGGGAGCTGTTTTTT.

The CDR3 nucleotides are TGCGCCAGCAGCTTTTACAGGGGAGTTGCAGATACGCAGTATTTT. Translating gives CASSFYRGVADTQYF. This chain links TRBV5-1 with TRBJ2-3, with 7 nucleotides matching TRBD1. Germline CDR1 reads SGHRS; CDR2 reads YFSETQ. V shed 2 bases and J 4 bases; nucleotides not matched to a gene: 7. This CDR3 has 15 amino acids.

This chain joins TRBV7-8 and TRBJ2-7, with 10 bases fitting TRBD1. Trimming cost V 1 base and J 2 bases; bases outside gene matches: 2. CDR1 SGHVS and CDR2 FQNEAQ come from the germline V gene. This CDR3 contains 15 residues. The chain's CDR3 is CASSLVDRGPYEQYF. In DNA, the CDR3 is TGTGCCAGCAGCTTAGTTGACAGGGGGCCCTACGAGCAGTACTTC.

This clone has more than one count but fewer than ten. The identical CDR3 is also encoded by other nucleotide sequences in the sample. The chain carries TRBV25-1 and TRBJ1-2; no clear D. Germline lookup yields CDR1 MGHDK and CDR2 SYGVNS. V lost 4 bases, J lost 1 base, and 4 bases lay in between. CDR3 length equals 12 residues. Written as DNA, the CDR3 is TGTGCCAGCAGTGCTGGTAACTATGGCTACACCTTC. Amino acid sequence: CASSAGNYGYTF.

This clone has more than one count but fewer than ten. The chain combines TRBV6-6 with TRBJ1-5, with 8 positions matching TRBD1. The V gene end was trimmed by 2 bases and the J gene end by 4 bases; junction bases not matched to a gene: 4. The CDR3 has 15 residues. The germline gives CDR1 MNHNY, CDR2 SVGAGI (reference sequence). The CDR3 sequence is CASSYTGQGNQPQHF. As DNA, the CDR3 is TGTGCCAGCAGTTACACTGGACAGGGTAATCAGCCCCAGCATTTT.

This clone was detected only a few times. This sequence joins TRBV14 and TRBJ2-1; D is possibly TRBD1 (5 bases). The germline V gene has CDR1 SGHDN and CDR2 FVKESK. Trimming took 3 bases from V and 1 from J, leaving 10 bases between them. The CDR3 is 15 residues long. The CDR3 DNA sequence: TGTGCCAGCAGCCACCTAGGACAATCCTACAATGAGCAGTTCTTC. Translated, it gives CASSHLGQSYNEQFF.

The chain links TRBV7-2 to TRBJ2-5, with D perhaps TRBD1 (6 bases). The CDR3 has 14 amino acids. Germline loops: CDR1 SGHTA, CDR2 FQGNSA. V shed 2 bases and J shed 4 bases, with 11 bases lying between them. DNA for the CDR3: TGTGCCAGCAGCTTAATGGGGGCTGGAGAGACCCAGTACTTC. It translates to CASSLMGAGETQYF.

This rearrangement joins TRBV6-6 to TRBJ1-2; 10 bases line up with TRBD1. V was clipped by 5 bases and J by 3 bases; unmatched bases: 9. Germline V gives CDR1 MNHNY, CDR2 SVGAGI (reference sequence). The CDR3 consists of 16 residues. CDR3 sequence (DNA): TGTGCCAGCAGTCGCCGGGACAGGGGTGAGGACTATGGCTACACCTTC. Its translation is CASSRRDRGEDYGYTF.

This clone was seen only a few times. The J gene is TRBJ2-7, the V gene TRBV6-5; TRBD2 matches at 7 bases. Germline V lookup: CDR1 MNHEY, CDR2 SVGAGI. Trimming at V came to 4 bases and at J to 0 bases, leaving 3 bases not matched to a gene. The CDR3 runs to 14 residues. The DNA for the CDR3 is TGTGCCAGCAGTTCCGGGGGGAACTCCTACGAGCAGTACTTC. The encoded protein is CASSSGGNSYEQYF.

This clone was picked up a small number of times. The CDR3 region has the DNA TGCAGCGTGGGGTCCGGACCAACCTCTGGGGCCAACGTCCTGACTTTC. This encodes CSVGSGPTSGANVLTF. The gene calls are TRBV29-1 and TRBJ2-6; unclear D gene. Trimming pared 6 bases from V and 0 bases from J, leaving 15 bases between. The CDR3 consists of 16 residues. In germline, CDR1 is SQVTM, CDR2 ANQGSEA.